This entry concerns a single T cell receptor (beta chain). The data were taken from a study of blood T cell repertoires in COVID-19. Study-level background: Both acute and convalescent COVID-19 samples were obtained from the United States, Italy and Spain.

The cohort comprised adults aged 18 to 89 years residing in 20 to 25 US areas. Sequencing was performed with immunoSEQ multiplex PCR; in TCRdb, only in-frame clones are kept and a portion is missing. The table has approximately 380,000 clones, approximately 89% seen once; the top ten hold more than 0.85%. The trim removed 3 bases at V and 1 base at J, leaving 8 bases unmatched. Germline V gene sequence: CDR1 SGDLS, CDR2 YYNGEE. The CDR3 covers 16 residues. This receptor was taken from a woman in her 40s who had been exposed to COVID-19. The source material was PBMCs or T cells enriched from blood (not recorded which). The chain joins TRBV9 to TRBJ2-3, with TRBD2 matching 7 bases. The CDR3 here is CASSAWGGAGTDTQYF. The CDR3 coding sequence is TGTGCCAGCAGCGCCTGGGGAGGGGCGGGCACAGATACGCAGTATTTT.